This TCR beta chain is from a study of identifying expanded T cells in peripheral blood. Findings of the study overall: Around 1.2 clones differed between technical replicates, versus around 15 and 19 over time.

V was clipped by 0 bases and J by 4 bases; unmatched bases: 2. The CDR3 is 16 amino acids. Germline assignment: CDR1 ENHRY and CDR2 SYGVKD. With regard to this clone: Its antigen is currently unknown.

The repertoire was sequenced with immunoSEQ multiplex PCR; TCRdb's copy has only in-frame clones and lacks some. Of some 76,000 clones listed, about 90% are singletons. The sample taken for sequencing was blood. The clonotype originates from a person aged 18 to 70 in good health. The rearrangement links TRBV10-3 to TRBJ1-6; 8 bases match TRBD1. The CDR3 spells CAISESGQGYNSPLHF. As DNA, the CDR3 is TGTGCCATCAGTGAGTCCGGACAGGGATATAATTCACCCCTCCACTTT.